This T cell receptor (beta chain) appears in the sequencing data of a study of cytomegalovirus exposure and HLA in healthy donors. Notes on the study in general: A later analysis linked 15,000 to 20,000 TCR beta sequences to HLA alleles at 0.05 false discovery rate. Prior analysis indicated that the majority of TCR beta V segments exhibited productivity approximately 90% or approximately 30% of the time.

A word on this clone: The antigen remains undetermined.

CDR1 and CDR2 (germline): SGHTA, FQGNSA. Trimming took off 2 bases at V and 8 bases at J, with 13 bases between the two ends. The CDR3 loop spans 14 amino acids. Amplification used 60 Vbeta primers and 13 Jbeta primers. The repertoire was sequenced with immunoSEQ multiplex PCR; TCRdb's copy has only in-frame clones and lacks some. The data show 75,000 to 100,000 clones, with around 80% seen just once and approximately 7.9% held by the top ten. The sequence derives from a man aged 25 to 45 in good health and CMV-seronegative. The sample comprised PBMCs. The gene calls are TRBV7-2 and TRBJ1-5; tentative D call: TRBD1 (6 bases). CDR3 nucleotides: TGTGCCAGCAGCTTAAGAACAGGGCATGAGCCCCAGCATTTT. It translates to CASSLRTGHEPQHF. Full variable domain (missing parts from reference TRBV7-2 and TRBJ1-5): GAGVSQSPSNKVTEKGKDVELRCDPISGHTALYWYRQSLGQGLEFLIYFQGNSAPDKSGLPSDRFSAERTGGSVSTLTIQRTQQEDSAVYLCASSLRTGHEPQHFGDGTRLSIL.